This T cell receptor beta chain was found in a study of cytomegalovirus exposure and HLA in healthy donors. PCR used 60 Vbeta primers and 13 Jbeta primers. The method was immunoSEQ multiplex PCR; TCRdb's version includes in-frame clones alone and lacks a portion of them. This sample carries roughly 190,000 clones, about 81% of them seen once, and the ten largest clones take less than 2%. The sample holds a few counts of this clone. Sequencing was performed on PBMCs. The receptor's source is a man younger than 35 in good health and CMV-seronegative.

CDR3 in DNA: TGCGCCAGCCTGTTCGGGACAGGACCGATCGCTAGCACAGATACGCAGTATTTT. Encoded protein: CASLFGTGPIASTDTQYF. The V gene is TRBV5-1, the J gene TRBJ2-3, with TRBD1 matching 8 bases. Trimming at V came to 7 bases and at J to 0 bases, leaving 16 bases not matched to a gene. Germline lookup yields CDR1 SGHRS and CDR2 YFSETQ. The CDR3 contains 18 residues.